The 11 T cell receptor beta chains below all came from one sample that was sequenced in a study of T cell changes during pregnancy in multiple sclerosis. Here immunoSEQ multiplex PCR was the method, and the copy in TCRdb shows in-frame clones only, minus some. The sample consists of 85,000 to 90,000 clones, 85% to 95% of them appearing once. The specimen was peripheral blood, collected in the first trimester of pregnancy. The receptors here all came from a female donor in good health, enrolled as a control in a pregnancy study.

The J gene is TRBJ2-2, the V gene TRBV7-2; 9 bases agree with TRBD1. The J segment lost 4 bases and the V segment lost 6 bases, leaving 6 bases of the junction unmatched. The CDR3 length is 15 residues. Germline lookup yields CDR1 SGHTA and CDR2 FQGNSA. CDR3 DNA sequence: TGTGCCAGCAGGTGGGGGACAGGGACCACCGGGGAGCTGTTTTTT. Its protein product is CASRWGTGTTGELFF.

This clone is termed medium-sized. The CDR3 sequence: CASSYSRTGKMCGYTF. The CDR3 nucleotides read TGTGCCAGCAGCTATTCCCGGACAGGGAAGATGTGTGGCTACACCTTC. The chain has TRBV5-5 and TRBJ1-2, with 8 nucleotides matching TRBD1. The ends lost 3 bases at V and 7 bases at J; junction bases unmatched: 14. This CDR3 has 16 amino acids. CDR1 and CDR2 from the germline V gene are SGHKS and YYEKEE (reference sequence).

The gene calls are TRBV7-3 and TRBJ2-3, with TRBD1 matching 9 bases. The ends lost 5 bases at V and 4 bases at J; junction bases unmatched: 4. The CDR3 extends over 14 amino acids. From germline, CDR1 is SGHTA and CDR2 FQGTGA. The CDR3: CASSRGQGSDTQYF. As DNA, the CDR3 is TGTGCCAGCAGCCGGGGACAGGGCTCAGATACGCAGTATTTT. The full variable domain, its missing parts supplied by reference TRBV7-3 and TRBJ2-3, is GAGVSQTPSNKVTEKGKYVELRCDPISGHTALYWYRQSLGQGPEFLIYFQGTGAADDSGLPNDRFFAVRPEGSVSTLKIQRTERGDSAVYLCASSRGQGSDTQYFGPGTRLTVL.

CDR3 bases: TGTGCCAGCAGCCCCACTACAGGGGAAGGCACTGAAGCTTTCTTT. It translates to CASSPTTGEGTEAFF. The chain is built from TRBV7-6 and TRBJ1-1, with 7 bases lining up with TRBD1. The germline gives CDR1 SGHVS, CDR2 FNYEAQ. V lost 5 bases, J lost 4 bases, and 10 bases stayed unmatched. This CDR3 is 15 amino acids long.

The chain is built from TRBV4-3 and TRBJ2-3, with 9 nucleotides matching TRBD1. The V gene end was trimmed by 4 bases and the J gene end by 5 bases; junction bases not matched to a gene: 7. The CDR3 spans 15 residues. Per the germline V gene, CDR1 is LGHNA and CDR2 is YSLEER. As DNA, the CDR3 is TGCGCCAGCAGCCGCCGGGACAGGGCGGGAGATACGCAGTATTTT. Translating it yields CASSRRDRAGDTQYF.

The chain employs TRBV7-2 and TRBJ2-1; D might be TRBD1 (8 bases). Germline values: CDR1 SGHTA, CDR2 FQGNSA. Trimming left V 5 bases short and J 12 bases short, with 23 bases between. The CDR3 consists of 15 residues. CDR3 sequence reads: CASSPRGRGPGGQFF. CDR3 bases: TGTGCCAGCAGCCCGAGGGGCAGGGGGCCGGGAGGGCAGTTCTTC. Full variable domain (rest looked up from reference TRBV7-2 and TRBJ2-1): GAGVSQSPSNKVTEKGKDVELRCDPISGHTALYWYRQSLGQGLEFLIYFQGNSAPDKSGLPSDRFSAERTGGSVSTLTIQRTQQEDSAVYLCASSPRGRGPGGQFFGPGTRLTVL.

The genes are TRBV5-1 and TRBJ1-1, with 8 bases aligning to TRBD1. Germline values: CDR1 SGHRS, CDR2 YFSETQ. The junction had 3 bases not matched to a gene; V was cut back by 4 bases and J by 1 base. The CDR3 contains 14 residues. CDR3 sequence: CASSRTGTNTEAFF. The CDR3 coding sequence is TGCGCCAGCAGCAGGACAGGGACGAACACTGAAGCTTTCTTT.

CDR3 nucleotides: TGTGCCAGCAGAAGAACCCGGGGTGGCTACACCTTC. Residues: CASRRTRGGYTF. The chain is built from TRBV5-6 and TRBJ1-2, with D unclear. Germline-derived CDR1 and CDR2 are SGHDT and YYEEEE. This CDR3 spans 12 amino acids. With 5 bases removed from V and 7 bases from J, the gap between germline ends came to 12 bases.

This clone was found a few times. J is TRBJ1-6 and V is TRBV6-5; 7 bases are a match to TRBD1. The V segment lost 2 bases and the J segment 6 bases; nucleotides outside the gene matches: 7. There are 16 residues in the CDR3. Germline loops: CDR1 MNHEY, CDR2 SVGAGI. Written as DNA, the CDR3 is TGTGCCAGCAGTTACAAACGACAGGGTGGTAATTCACCCCTCCACTTT. Protein: CASSYKRQGGNSPLHF.

A few counts support this clone. J is TRBJ2-7 and V is TRBV18; a possible D gene is TRBD1 (6 bases). CDR3 length: 13 amino acids. In germline, CDR1 is KGHSH, CDR2 LQKENI. V dropped 3 bases and J dropped 5 bases, with 11 bases sitting between them. CDR3 loop: CASSPAGDHEQYF. As DNA, the CDR3 is TGTGCCAGCTCACCCGCAGGGGACCACGAGCAGTACTTC.

The chain has TRBV28 and TRBJ2-7, with D perhaps matching TRBD1 (6 bases). CDR3 length: 15 residues. Trimming cost V 5 bases and J 3 bases, with 17 bases left between them. Germline V CDR1 and CDR2: MDHEN, SYDVKM. The CDR3 region is CASSPYYRAGYEQYF. The CDR3 nucleotides read TGTGCCAGCAGTCCGTACTACAGGGCCGGCTACGAGCAGTACTTC.